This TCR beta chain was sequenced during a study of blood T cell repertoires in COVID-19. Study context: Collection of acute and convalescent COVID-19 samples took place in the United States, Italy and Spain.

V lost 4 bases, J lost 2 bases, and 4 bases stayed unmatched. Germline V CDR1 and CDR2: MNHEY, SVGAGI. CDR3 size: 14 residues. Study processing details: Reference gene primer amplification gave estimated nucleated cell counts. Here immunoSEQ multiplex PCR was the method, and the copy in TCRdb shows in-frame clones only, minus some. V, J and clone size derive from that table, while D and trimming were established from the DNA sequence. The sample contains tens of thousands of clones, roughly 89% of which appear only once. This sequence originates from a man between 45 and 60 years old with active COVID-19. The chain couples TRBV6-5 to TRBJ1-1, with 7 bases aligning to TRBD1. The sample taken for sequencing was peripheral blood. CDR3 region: CASSSRTGNTEAFF. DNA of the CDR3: TGTGCCAGCAGTTCCCGGACAGGCAACACTGAAGCTTTCTTT.